Listed below are T cell receptor beta chains from one sample, sequenced in a study of blood T cells in healthy people across ages. MiXCR was run by TCRdb on the 5' RACE reads, yielding one entry per CDR3 protein. In the table there are roughly 1.6 million distinct CDR3 sequences, about 32% of which are singletons. Sequences were obtained from blood. These receptors all stem from a woman in her 30s in good health. The CDR3 runs from the conserved cysteine through the conserved F or W. Fields, in order: V gene, J gene, clone size, D gene, CDR3 DNA, CDR3 protein. The D gene is left open where the match is weak. Only part of the rows carry a size: once, few, many, or a class if the clone is expanded.

TRBV27	TRBJ2-1	many	-	TGTGCCAGCAGTTTATCTCGGGGGAATGAGCAGTTCTTC	CASSLSRGNEQFF
TRBV30	TRBJ2-7	-	TRBD1	TGTGCCTGGAGCCGGGACAGGGGGAACGAGCAGTACTTC	CAWSRDRGNEQYF
TRBV29-1	TRBJ2-7	few	TRBD1	TGCAGCGTTGTGGGACAGGGGGTCGAGCAGTACTTC	CSVVGQGVEQYF
TRBV10-3	TRBJ2-3	-	TRBD2	TGTGCCATCAGTGAACTCCCAGCGGGGGACACAGATACGCAGTATTTT	CAISELPAGDTDTQYF
TRBV20-1	TRBJ2-2	-	TRBD2	TGCAGTGCTAGACTAGCGGGAGACACCGGGGAGCTGTTTTTT	CSARLAGDTGELFF
TRBV2	TRBJ1-2	many	TRBD1	TGTGCCAAAAGGACAGGGAATGTTGGCTACACCTTC	CAKRTGNVGYTF
TRBV5-1	TRBJ1-1	few	-	TGCGCCAGCAGCTTGGTAGACTCAGGGCAGACTGAAGCTTTCTTT	CASSLVDSGQTEAFF
TRBV10-3	TRBJ2-7	few	TRBD1	TGTGCCATCAGTGAGTCGACGGGGACAGACAGCTCCTACGAGCAGTACTTC	CAISESTGTDSSYEQYF
TRBV6-2/TRBV6-3	TRBJ1-2	many	-	TGTGCCAGCAGTTATCAAAAAAGGGAAGCTAACTATGGCTACACCTTC	CASSYQKREANYGYTF
TRBV20-1	TRBJ2-7	few	TRBD2	TGCAGTGCTAGGAAAGAACCTTCAGCGGGGGCCCCCCGGCCGGAGCAGTACTTC	CSARKEPSAGAPRPEQYF
TRBV5-1	TRBJ2-7	few	TRBD2	TGCGCCAGCAGCTTGGCGGGACTAGCCTCCTACGAGCAGTACTTC	CASSLAGLASYEQYF
TRBV7-9	TRBJ2-7	many	TRBD2	TGTGCCAGCAGCGAGCGGACTAGCGGGAGCCTTTACGAGCAGTACTTC	CASSERTSGSLYEQYF
TRBV13	TRBJ2-3	-	TRBD2	TGTGCCACCTTAGCGGGAGGTCGGGATACGCAGTATTTT	CATLAGGRDTQYF
TRBV3-1	TRBJ2-1	-	-	TGTGCCAGCAGCCGCCTTGCTAGCTATGAGCAGTTCTTC	CASSRLASYEQFF
TRBV4-1	TRBJ1-5	few	TRBD1	TGCGCCAGCAGCCAAGAGCCGGGACAGGGGGCAAATCAGCCCCAGCATTTT	CASSQEPGQGANQPQHF
TRBV5-6	TRBJ2-3	-	-	TGTGCCAGCAGCACCCCGGCTAGCACAGATACGCAGTATTTT	CASSTPASTDTQYF
TRBV5-1	TRBJ1-2	-	-	TGCGCCAGCAGCTTGATAACGTCCAACTATGGCTACACCTTC	CASSLITSNYGYTF
TRBV27	TRBJ2-7	-	-	TGTGCCAGCAGTTCTGGGTCTAGCAGGTACGAGCAGTACTTC	CASSSGSSRYEQYF
TRBV7-2	TRBJ2-1	few	-	TGTGCCAGCAAAAGCGGGCCGAATGAGCAGTTCTTC	CASKSGPNEQFF
TRBV11-2	TRBJ2-1	few	-	TGTGCCAGCAGCTTGTCCCCGGGGGATGAGCAGTTCTTC	CASSLSPGDEQFF
TRBV27	TRBJ2-5	many	-	TGTGCCAGCAGTTTAGACGGGAGTAACCAAGAGACCCAGTACTTC	CASSLDGSNQETQYF
TRBV28	TRBJ2-5	-	TRBD2	TGTGCCAGCAGACTTCCGGGACTAGGATCGTCAGAGACCCAGTACTTC	CASRLPGLGSSETQYF
TRBV24-1	TRBJ2-5	-	-	TGTGCCACCAGTGATCCTCGGGACGGCACCTTAGTGGAGACCCAGTACTTC	CATSDPRDGTLVETQYF
TRBV3-1	TRBJ2-5	-	-	TGTGCCAGCAGCCAAGACGGGGCCCATGAGCAGTACTTC	CASSQDGAHEQYF
TRBV6-2/TRBV6-3	TRBJ2-5	-	TRBD2	TGTGCCAGCAGGAGATGGACTAGCGGGGACGGAGAGACCCAGTACTTC	CASRRWTSGDGETQYF
TRBV29-1	TRBJ2-1	-	-	TGCAGCGTTGAAAGACTGTGGGCGTATGAGCAGTTCTTC	CSVERLWAYEQFF
TRBV20-1	TRBJ2-5	-	-	TGCAGTGCTAGAGATCCGGAGAAAGAGACCCAGTACTTC	CSARDPEKETQYF
TRBV7-6	TRBJ2-5	-	TRBD2	TGTGCCAGCAGCGGAGTTGGACTAGCGGGCGGTGGGGTGACCCAGTACTTC	CASSGVGLAGGGVTQYF
TRBV29-1	TRBJ1-2	-	TRBD1	TGCAGCGTTGAAGGTTGGGACAGGGCGGGGGATGGCTACACCTTC	CSVEGWDRAGDGYTF
TRBV20-1	TRBJ2-1	-	TRBD1	TGCAGTGCTAGAGATATCGGGACAGCATACAATGAGCAGTTCTTC	CSARDIGTAYNEQFF
TRBV4-1	TRBJ2-3	few	TRBD2	TGCGCCAGCAGCCAAGAACCCAGCCCTAGCGGGAGCACAGATACGCAGTATTTT	CASSQEPSPSGSTDTQYF
TRBV2	TRBJ2-5	-	-	TGTGCCAGCAGCCCCGGGCGCGGGACCCAAGAGACCCAGTACTTC	CASSPGRGTQETQYF
TRBV10-3	TRBJ2-3	-	-	TGTGCCATCAGTGAGTCGGTCTCAGGGGATACGCAGTATTTT	CAISESVSGDTQYF
TRBV29-1	TRBJ1-2	-	TRBD1	TGCAGCGTTGAAGGACAGGGGGCGTTTCACTATGGCTACACCTTC	CSVEGQGAFHYGYTF
TRBV3-1	TRBJ2-1	many	TRBD2	TGTGCCAGCAGCCAAGAGCGACTAGCGGTTCACAATGAGCAGTTCTTC	CASSQERLAVHNEQFF
TRBV20-1	TRBJ2-1	-	-	TGCAGTGCTAGGCGCCGGGATTTTAATAAGCAGTTCTTC	CSARRRDFNKQFF
TRBV7-8	TRBJ1-2	-	-	TGTGCCAGCAGCTTAGCGGACAGCTGGGGCTACACCTTC	CASSLADSWGYTF
TRBV20-1	TRBJ2-1	-	-	TGCAATGCTTGCCCCTTCACGCTAGTCCAAGGCAATGAGCAGTTCTTC	CNACPFTLVQGNEQFF
TRBV7-3	TRBJ2-3	few	-	TGTGCCAGCAGCTTCGGGACTCACACAGATACGCAGTATTTT	CASSFGTHTDTQYF
TRBV6-5	TRBJ2-7	few	TRBD2	TGTGCCAGCAGTTACTCGAAGTCCGGGACAGGGACTAGCGGGCACTCCTACGAGCAGTACTTC	CASSYSKSGTGTSGHSYEQYF
TRBV5-1	TRBJ2-1	-	-	TGCGCCAGCAGCTGGGACGGGTTGGAGCAGTTCTTC	CASSWDGLEQFF
TRBV29-1	TRBJ1-4	few	TRBD1	TGCAGCGTTGAAGATCAGCGGACAGGGGGTGAAAAACTGTTTTTT	CSVEDQRTGGEKLFF
TRBV14	TRBJ2-2	-	-	TGTGCCAGCAGCCTCGGACAGCCCGGGGAGCTGTTTTTT	CASSLGQPGELFF
TRBV7-9	TRBJ1-1	-	-	TGTGCCAGCAGCTCGAGTAGGAAAGGACTATATGAAGCTTTCTTT	CASSSSRKGLYEAFF
TRBV29-1	TRBJ2-2	-	-	TGCAGCGTTGGGGGTACCGGGACCACGAACACCGGGGGGCTGTTTTTT	CSVGGTGTTNTGGLFF
TRBV20-1	TRBJ2-7	few	TRBD1	TGCAGTGCTAGCCCGGGACAGACCTCCTCCTACGAGCAGTACTTC	CSASPGQTSSYEQYF